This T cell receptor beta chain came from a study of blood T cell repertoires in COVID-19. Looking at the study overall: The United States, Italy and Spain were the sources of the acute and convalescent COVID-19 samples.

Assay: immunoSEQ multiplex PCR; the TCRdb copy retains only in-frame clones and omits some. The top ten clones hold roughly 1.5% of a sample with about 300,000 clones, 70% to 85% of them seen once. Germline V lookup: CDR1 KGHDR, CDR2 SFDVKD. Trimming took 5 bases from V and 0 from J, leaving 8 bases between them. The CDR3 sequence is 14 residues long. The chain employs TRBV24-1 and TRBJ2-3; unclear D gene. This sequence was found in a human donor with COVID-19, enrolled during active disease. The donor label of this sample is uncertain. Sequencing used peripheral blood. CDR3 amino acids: CATSVGFSTDTQYF. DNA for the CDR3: TGTGCCACCAGTGTTGGCTTTAGCACAGATACGCAGTATTTT.